This is a list of T cell receptor beta chains from one sample in a study of blood T cells in healthy people across ages. TCRdb reprocessed the 5' RACE reads via MiXCR and lists one record per CDR3 protein. This sample carries 800,000 or so distinct CDR3 sequences, 35% to 60% of them seen once, and the ten largest clones take around a sixth. The sequenced sample was blood. The receptors shown here come from a man older than 75 in good health. Both conserved end residues are part of each CDR3. The D gene is left open where the match is weak. Expanded clones get a size class; other rows say once, few or many, or leave the size out.

clone size	D gene	V gene	J gene	CDR3 DNA	CDR3 protein
.	.	TRBV12-3/TRBV12-4	TRBJ2-5	TGTGCCAGCAGTTGGAACAGGGAACAGACCCAGTACTTC	CASSWNREQTQYF
.	.	TRBV10-2	TRBJ2-7	TGCGCCCGCAGTGAGTTTACCGGGATCTCCTCCGAGCAGTACTTC	CARSEFTGISSEQYF
.	TRBD1	TRBV27	TRBJ2-1	TGTGCCAGCAAACGACAGGGCACCTTAGGTGAGCAGTTCTTC	CASKRQGTLGEQFF
few	TRBD2	TRBV7-8	TRBJ2-1	TGTGCCAGCAGCATCCTAGCGGAATACAATGAGCAGTTCTTC	CASSILAEYNEQFF
.	TRBD1	TRBV7-2	TRBJ1-6	TGTGCCAGCAGCGCCCGACAGGGTCGGGATTCACCCCTCCACTTT	CASSARQGRDSPLHF
.	TRBD2	TRBV5-5	TRBJ2-1	TGTGCCAGCAGCTTGGAAGCGGGAGTGGGAAATGAGCAGTTCTTC	CASSLEAGVGNEQFF
.	.	TRBV7-2	TRBJ1-1	TGTGCCAGCAGCTTAGAAGGGGGTGACACTGAAGCTTTCTTT	CASSLEGGDTEAFF
many	TRBD2	TRBV29-1	TRBJ2-1	TGCAGCCAAACGACTAGCGGGAGTGGTGAGCAGTTCTTC	CSQTTSGSGEQFF
few	.	TRBV7-9	TRBJ1-1	TGTGCCAGCAGCCACCCTCCATCTGGGGACACTGAAGCTTTCTTT	CASSHPPSGDTEAFF
.	.	TRBV18	TRBJ2-3	TGTGCCAGCTCACCTGGTGCAGGGATGGCAGATACGCAGTATTTT	CASSPGAGMADTQYF
few	TRBD2	TRBV6-2/TRBV6-3	TRBJ2-1	TGTGCCAGCGGTACCGGGACTACACTCAATGAGCAGTTCTTC	CASGTGTTLNEQFF
.	.	TRBV27	TRBJ1-2	TGTGCCAGCATCTTGGGGGGAGATGGCTACACCTTC	CASILGGDGYTF
many	.	TRBV12-3/TRBV12-4	TRBJ2-7	TGTGCCAGCAGTTTTACGGGACCCTACGAGCAGTACTTC	CASSFTGPYEQYF
.	.	TRBV20-1	TRBJ2-1	TGCAGTATGGTGCACAATGAGCAGTTCTTC	CSMVHNEQFF
.	.	TRBV7-9	TRBJ1-4	TGTGCCAGCAGCGGGAATTGGTGTGAAAAACTGTTTTTT	CASSGNWCEKLFF
.	TRBD1	TRBV6-1	TRBJ2-5	TGTGCCAGCAGTGGGACAGGGGCGCTGGAGACCCAGTACTTC	CASSGTGALETQYF
.	.	TRBV12-3/TRBV12-4	TRBJ1-1	TGTGCCAGCAGTGTGGGGGAAATAAGGGCTGAAGCTTTCTTT	CASSVGEIRAEAFF
.	.	TRBV5-1	TRBJ2-1	TGCGCCAGCAGCTCGGATTACAGCGGCGAGCAGTTCTTC	CASSSDYSGEQFF
.	.	TRBV14	TRBJ2-2	TGTGCCAGCAGCCAAGGTGGCGGGTTTATGGGACCGAACACCGGGGAGCTGTTTTTT	CASSQGGGFMGPNTGELFF
.	.	TRBV24-1	TRBJ2-6	TGTGCCACCGCGCCAAAGGGACGGTCCAACGTCCTGACTTTC	CATAPKGRSNVLTF
.	.	TRBV25-1	TRBJ2-5	TGTGCCAGCACCCAGGGGGGGATCCAAGAGACCCAGTACTTC	CASTQGGIQETQYF
.	.	TRBV30	TRBJ2-5	TGTGCCTGGAGCTCCTGGGCATCAGAGACCCAGTACTTC	CAWSSWASETQYF
many	TRBD2	TRBV5-1	TRBJ2-1	TGTGCCAGCAGTTTAACGGGAGGGTCCTACAATGAGCAGTTCTTC	CASSLTGGSYNEQFF
once	.	TRBV3-1	TRBJ1-5	TGTGCCAGCAGCCAAGATCCCGATCAGCCCCAGCATTTT	CASSQDPDQPQHF
.	.	TRBV11-2	TRBJ2-3	TGTGCCAGCAGCTCAGTTCGGACACCCTCCAGCACAGATACGCAGTATTTT	CASSSVRTPSSTDTQYF
many	TRBD2	TRBV20-1	TRBJ2-1	TGCAGTGCTCAAACGACTAGCGGGAGCTACCATGAGCAGTTCTTC	CSAQTTSGSYHEQFF
few	TRBD2	TRBV20-1	TRBJ2-7	TGCAGTGCTAGGGGGCGGACAGGTGGGGAACTAGCGGGAATTTACGAGCAGTACTTC	CSARGRTGGELAGIYEQYF
.	.	TRBV28	TRBJ2-7	TGTGCTAGCAGTTTATCGGGTCCCGAGCAGTACTTC	CASSLSGPEQYF
.	TRBD1	TRBV11-3	TRBJ2-1	TGTGCCAGCAGCTTGGGACAGGGGGCTATTTCCTACAATGAGCAGTTCTTC	CASSLGQGAISYNEQFF
.	.	TRBV20-1	TRBJ2-3	TGCAGTACTAGCGGACCAGGGGGGGATACGCAGTATTTT	CSTSGPGGDTQYF
few	TRBD2	TRBV20-1	TRBJ2-1	TGCAGTCCCCGGCGGGGGGTAAATGAGCAGTTCTTC	CSPRRGVNEQFF
many	TRBD2	TRBV7-3	TRBJ2-1	TGTGCCACTAAACCTAGCGGGAGGGAAGGTGAGCAGTTCTTC	CATKPSGREGEQFF
.	TRBD2	TRBV28	TRBJ2-2	TGTGCCAGCAGTCCTTGGGCTAGCGGGAACACCGGGGAGCTGTTTTTT	CASSPWASGNTGELFF
once	.	TRBV3-1	TRBJ2-3	TGTGCCAGCACCCCAGCGACCAACACAGATACGCAGTATTTT	CASTPATNTDTQYF
few	.	TRBV5-1	TRBJ2-1	TGCGCCAGCAGCATCGGTCCGAAGATGTACAATGAGCAGTTCTTC	CASSIGPKMYNEQFF
.	TRBD1	TRBV19	TRBJ2-7	TGTGCCAGTAGTATAGCCTGGACAGGGGCCTACGAGCAGTACTTC	CASSIAWTGAYEQYF
once	TRBD2	TRBV4-2	TRBJ2-7	TGTGCCAGCAGCCAAGATGCATCTAGCGGGGGAAACAATGAGCAGTACTTC	CASSQDASSGGNNEQYF
many	.	TRBV7-2	TRBJ2-7	TGTGCCAGCAGCTCGAGGGGACAGCGGGGGTCCTACGAGCAGTACTTC	CASSSRGQRGSYEQYF
.	TRBD2	TRBV4-2	TRBJ2-5	TGTGCCAGCAGCCAAGGACTGGAGGGAGGGCCTGAAGAGACCCAGTACTTC	CASSQGLEGGPEETQYF
.	.	TRBV5-1	TRBJ2-6	TGCGCCAGCAGCTTCGCTGACTCTGGGGCCAACGTCCTGACTTTC	CASSFADSGANVLTF
.	TRBD2	TRBV7-2	TRBJ2-5	TGTGCCCGCAGCTCGGGACTAGCCGAGCCCCAAGAGACCCAGTACTTC	CARSSGLAEPQETQYF
.	TRBD1	TRBV29-1	TRBJ2-6	TGCAGCGTTGAAGTCCAGGGGGCTGGGGCCAACGTCCTGACTTTC	CSVEVQGAGANVLTF
few	.	TRBV20-1	TRBJ2-4	TGCAGTGCTAGTCGTCTAGCGCCGAGGGGTACGGGCAAAAACATTCAGTACTTC	CSASRLAPRGTGKNIQYF
.	TRBD2	TRBV29-1	TRBJ2-7	TGCAGCGTTACCGAGGGAGGGTACGAGCAGTACTTC	CSVTEGGYEQYF
.	TRBD2	TRBV20-1	TRBJ2-1	TGCAGTGCTAGATCTCCCCGAGCGGGAGTCAATGAGCAGTTCTTC	CSARSPRAGVNEQFF
once	TRBD2	TRBV6-1	TRBJ2-7	TGTGCCAGCAGTGAAGCGGGAGGGCGGAATGAGCAGTACTTC	CASSEAGGRNEQYF
.	.	TRBV6-1	TRBJ2-5	TGTGCCACCCTGGCAGCGCCACTCTACAATGAGCAGTACTTC	CATLAAPLYNEQYF
.	TRBD2	TRBV29-1	TRBJ2-4	TGCGGCGTTGGTAGCGGGGGACAAGAGACCCTGTACTTC	CGVGSGGQETLYF
once	TRBD2	TRBV5-1	TRBJ2-7	TGCGCCAGCAGCTCGTCGGGGGGAGTGGAGTGGCAGTACTTC	CASSSSGGVEWQYF
.	TRBD1	TRBV5-4	TRBJ1-6	TGTGCCAGCAGCGTGGACAGGGCCAATTCACCCCTCCACTTT	CASSVDRANSPLHF
.	TRBD2	TRBV20-1	TRBJ2-3	TGCAGTAGCGAGCGGGAGGGCCTAGCAGATACGCAGTATTTT	CSSEREGLADTQYF
few	TRBD1	TRBV5-1	TRBJ2-3	TGCGCCAGCAGCATGACAGGGGTGGTTACAGATACGCAGTATTTT	CASSMTGVVTDTQYF
few	TRBD1	TRBV20-1	TRBJ1-2	TGCAGTGCTAGAGATGGGACAGCTTATGGCTACACCTTC	CSARDGTAYGYTF
.	TRBD1	TRBV28	TRBJ1-1	TGTGCCAGCACCCCAACAAAGGGGGCGGGAAACACTGAAGCTTTCTTT	CASTPTKGAGNTEAFF
once	TRBD2	TRBV6-2/TRBV6-3	TRBJ2-1	TGTGCCAGCAGGGGACTAGCGGGAGTCCCCTACGAGCAGTTCTTC	CASRGLAGVPYEQFF
.	TRBD1	TRBV29-1	TRBJ2-7	TGCAGCGTGGCCGGACAGGGGGCGGTGGAGCAGTACTTC	CSVAGQGAVEQYF